This is a list of T cell receptor beta chains from one sample in a study of T cells after yellow fever vaccination. TCRdb used MiXCR to reprocess the 5' RACE reads, holding one entry per CDR3 protein. This table holds about 430,000 distinct CDR3 sequences, over 15% found once. This specimen was PBMCs, taken before the yellow fever booster vaccination. Receptors originate from a young man who received the YFV17D yellow fever vaccine. Each CDR3 is given with its conserved first and last residue. A D gene is named only where the DNA matches it firmly. The listing skips clone size in some rows; elsewhere it reads once, few, many or a size class.

V gene,clone size,D gene,J gene,CDR3 DNA,CDR3 protein
TRBV10-1,-,-,TRBJ1-1,TGCGCCAGCAGCCCCCATGGGAACACTGAAGCTTTCTTT,CASSPHGNTEAFF
TRBV4-3,-,-,TRBJ1-3,TGCGCCTCTTCGAAGGAATCTGGAAACACCATATATTTT,CASSKESGNTIYF
TRBV20-1,once,-,TRBJ2-7,TGCAGTGCTAGAGATCCGTCGGTCTACGAGCAGTACTTC,CSARDPSVYEQYF
TRBV20-1,few,-,TRBJ1-6,TGCAGTGCTCACAGGGACCTTAATTCACCCCTCCACTTT,CSAHRDLNSPLHF
TRBV5-4,-,TRBD1,TRBJ2-2,TGTGCCAGCAGCCGGGACAGGTGGGCAAACACCGGGGAGCTGTTTTTT,CASSRDRWANTGELFF
TRBV6-2/TRBV6-3,-,-,TRBJ2-5,TGTGCCAGCACCCAGAGGCTTGGAGAGACCCAGTACTTC,CASTQRLGETQYF
TRBV12-3/TRBV12-4,-,-,TRBJ1-1,TGTGCCAGCAGTTGGAAGGGGGGCACTGAAGCTTTCTTT,CASSWKGGTEAFF
TRBV4-2,few,TRBD2,TRBJ2-1,TGTGCCAGCAGCCAAGATGAGGCTAGCGGGGGCCTCGAGCAGTTCTTC,CASSQDEASGGLEQFF
TRBV20-1,few,TRBD1,TRBJ1-6,TGCAGTGCTACCATTCAGGGACAGGGTAGTAATTCACCCCTCCACTTT,CSATIQGQGSNSPLHF
TRBV5-1,few,TRBD1,TRBJ2-4,TGCGCCAGCACCACGGACAGGGGGGGGAGCATTCAGTACTTC,CASTTDRGGSIQYF
TRBV4-1,-,TRBD1,TRBJ1-2,TGCGCCAGCAGCCAAACAGGGGTCGGCTACACCTTC,CASSQTGVGYTF
TRBV5-1,many,-,TRBJ1-3,TGCGCCAGCAGCTTGGATCGGGGGGCCGGAAACACCATATATTTT,CASSLDRGAGNTIYF
TRBV6-2/TRBV6-3,-,TRBD2,TRBJ2-3,TGTGCCAGCAGTTTCCCGACTAGCGGGGGGAGGACAGATACGCAGTATTTT,CASSFPTSGGRTDTQYF
TRBV10-3,-,-,TRBJ2-3,TGTGCCATCAACGGGGGAGCCCCGTACACAGATACGCAGTATTTT,CAINGGAPYTDTQYF
TRBV29-1,many,-,TRBJ2-1,TGCAGCCCCTGGACCGCCTACAATGAGCAGTTCTTC,CSPWTAYNEQFF
TRBV4-1,-,-,TRBJ1-3,TGCGCCAGCAGCCAGGCCCCTTTGTCCTCTGGAAACACCATATATTTT,CASSQAPLSSGNTIYF
TRBV20-1,few,-,TRBJ2-2,TGCAGTGCTTGGGGCCACCAGAACACCGGGGAGCTGTTTTTT,CSAWGHQNTGELFF
TRBV5-6,-,-,TRBJ1-2,TGTGCCAGCAGCTTGGAGGCTAATCAGGGCTACACCTTC,CASSLEANQGYTF
TRBV6-4,many,-,TRBJ2-2,TGTGCCAGCAGTGACTCGATTGAGGGGGAGCTGTTTTTT,CASSDSIEGELFF
TRBV29-1,-,TRBD2,TRBJ2-3,TGCGGTCTTTACGGGGGGGCCGTAGATACGCAGTATTTT,CGLYGGAVDTQYF
TRBV7-2,few,-,TRBJ1-3,TGTGCCAGCAGCTTAGGTGCAGCCCAAGGAACCATATATTTT,CASSLGAAQGTIYF
TRBV18,-,-,TRBJ2-7,TGTGCCAGCTCATGGACCCTACCCACCTACGAGCAGTACTTC,CASSWTLPTYEQYF
TRBV7-3,-,-,TRBJ1-2,TGTGCCAGCAGCTTGCCGGACAAAAACTATGGCTACACCTTC,CASSLPDKNYGYTF
TRBV29-1,few,-,TRBJ2-2,TGCAGCGTTGGCACGGTCGCGAACACCGGGGAGCTGTTTTTT,CSVGTVANTGELFF
TRBV9,few,TRBD2,TRBJ2-7,TGTGCCAGCAGCGTAGATTGGACTAGCGGTTGGGACGAGCAGTACTTC,CASSVDWTSGWDEQYF
TRBV18,-,TRBD2,TRBJ2-5,TGTGCCAGCTCACCACCGATCGGAAGCGGGGGTCAGGGGACCCAGTACTTC,CASSPPIGSGGQGTQYF
TRBV20-1,-,-,TRBJ2-6,TGCAGTGCTAGGCCCCCCCTGGCCGGGGCCAACGTCCTGACTTTC,CSARPPLAGANVLTF